This T cell receptor beta chain was captured by sequencing in a study of control samples from healthy donors and cancer patients. Germline lookup yields CDR1 SQVTM and CDR2 ANQGSEA. Trimming took 1 base from V and 0 from J, leaving 9 bases between them. The CDR3 runs to 14 residues. TCRdb's table, derived via immunoSEQ multiplex PCR, lists solely in-frame clones and lacks some. Of around 93,000 clones listed, around nine tenths are singletons. The sequenced sample was blood. The rearrangement joins TRBV29-1 to TRBJ1-1, with D perhaps TRBD1 (5 bases). This clonotype was obtained from a human donor in good health. The donor label of this sample is uncertain. Here the CDR3 DNA reads TGCAGCGTTGAAGGACAGCTCATGAACACTGAAGCTTTCTTT. Translating it yields CSVEGQLMNTEAFF.